The clone carrying this T cell receptor beta chain was found once. What it recognizes is unknown. Using immunoSEQ multiplex PCR, the repertoire was profiled, and TCRdb retains in-frame clones only, with some absent. Of 20,000 to 25,000 clones in the sample, roughly 76% were seen once. The germline V gene encodes CDR1 SGHTA and CDR2 FQGNSA. V gave up 6 bases and J gave up 4 bases, with 10 bases separating them. The CDR3 is 14 residues long. Sequencing in the ViraFEST assay came after antigen-specific CD4+ T cells had been expanded with viral peptide pools, which were used to stimulate PBMC. Investigators separated out CD4+ T cells once around 11 days of culture had passed. Participants completed two doses of the BNT162b2 or mRNA-1273 vaccine. Having tested negative for nucleocapsid antibodies, the vaccine recipients showed no prior SARS-CoV-2 infection. This record comes from a study of vaccination effects on CD4 cells after COVID-19. Study-wide results and caveats: Common cold coronaviruses were cross-recognized by only 1 of 255 vaccine-induced clones in healthy vaccinees. Pronounced clonal contraction occurred in clones induced by infection and by vaccine late after vaccination.

The source of this sequence is a human donor who received a COVID-19 vaccine. Some clones in this sample may be carry-over from other donors' samples. The chain combines TRBV7-2 with TRBJ2-6; a weak D match, TRBD1 (5 bases). Sample: CD4+ T cells from PBMCs cultured with SARS-CoV-2 spike peptides, taken after COVID-19 vaccination. The CDR3 coding sequence is TGTGCCAGCAGTCAATCAGGGGGGGCCAACGTCCTGACTTTC. This translates into CASSQSGGANVLTF.